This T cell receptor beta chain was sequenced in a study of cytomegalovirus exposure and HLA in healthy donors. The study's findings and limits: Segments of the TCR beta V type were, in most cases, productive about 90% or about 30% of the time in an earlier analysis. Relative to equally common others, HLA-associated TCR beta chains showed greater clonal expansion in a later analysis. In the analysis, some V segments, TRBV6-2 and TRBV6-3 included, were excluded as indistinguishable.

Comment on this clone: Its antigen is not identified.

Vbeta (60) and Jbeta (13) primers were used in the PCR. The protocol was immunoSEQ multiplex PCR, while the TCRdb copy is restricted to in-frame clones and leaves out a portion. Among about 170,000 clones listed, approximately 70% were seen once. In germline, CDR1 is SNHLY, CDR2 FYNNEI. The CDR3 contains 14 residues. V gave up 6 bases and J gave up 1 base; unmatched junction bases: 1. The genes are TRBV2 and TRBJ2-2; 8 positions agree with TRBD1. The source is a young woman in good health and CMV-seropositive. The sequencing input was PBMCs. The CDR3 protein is CASRTGGNTGELFF. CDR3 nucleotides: TGTGCCAGCAGAACAGGGGGGAACACCGGGGAGCTGTTTTTT.